This is a list of T cell receptor beta chains from one sample in a study of identical twins. TCRdb passed the 5' RACE reads through MiXCR, listing each CDR3 protein once. The sample has roughly 570,000 distinct CDR3 sequences, around a tenth seen once. This sample also appeared in a second study, on yellow fever vaccine responses in identical twins.

Specimen: PBMCs. Receptor source: a young woman in good health. CDR3s leave out the opening cysteine and the closing phenylalanine or tryptophan. The order of the fields is V gene, clone size, CDR3 protein. Size tells how often a clone was seen (once, few, many) or the class of an expanded clone, and some rows leave it out.

>TRBV12-3/TRBV12-4|many
ASRAKGWGLAQETQY
>TRBV12-3/TRBV12-4|.
ASSLTKKNIQY
>TRBV19|.
ASSTNRVSYEQY
>TRBV12-3/TRBV12-4|.
ASRLAGGHTGELF
>TRBV20-1|few
SASRDSTNEKLF
>TRBV18|many
ASSPHDSYEQY
>TRBV18|many
ASSPWEVSEQY
>TRBV29-1|many
SVGRADTQY
>TRBV5-1|.
ASSLEASGIRTGANVLT
>TRBV7-9|.
ASADRGKNTEAF
>TRBV20-1|.
SARSQGFNKQY
>TRBV19|few
ASVASRGLRAGAF
>TRBV12-3/TRBV12-4|.
ASRWQGGHQETQY
>TRBV7-2|many
ASSSYGNTYEQY
>TRBV21-1|.
ASSPEFYTPRREKLF
>TRBV28|.
ASSLRTGSNSYEQY
>TRBV27|many
ASRTLNLGETQY
>TRBV20-1|many
SAREPGTQIGYT
>TRBV10-3|.
AISLFGGNTEAF
>TRBV12-3/TRBV12-4|many
ASSLQGDGYT
>TRBV7-9|.
ASSVAPYEQY
>TRBV5-1|many
ASSSIPGQTKQY
>TRBV12-3/TRBV12-4|.
ASRGGHSYEQC
>TRBV18|.
ASSPPSQGDEQY
>TRBV9|.
ASSPRTVMTDTQY
>TRBV6-1|few
ASSAGTYSYEQY
>TRBV4-2|few
ASSQVSASAVTGELF
>TRBV13|.
ASSVRSAYEQY
>TRBV19|once
ASDGTPGFYNEQF
>TRBV27|.
ASSLNGLAGDNEQF
>TRBV28|few
ASSFGSYSSYNEQF
>TRBV6-2/TRBV6-3|.
ASSNLNEQF
>TRBV6-1|many
ASSGDVFLGETQY
>TRBV20-1|.
SASSSGQSPYSYEQY
>TRBV29-1|few
SVNGGRSYNEQF
>TRBV20-1|.
SARSGRGPYEQY
>TRBV7-9|.
ASSFTQAGPTQY
>TRBV6-2/TRBV6-3|.
ASTTWALEGSGANVLT
>TRBV6-1|many
ASSELAGGPDTQY
>TRBV7-2|many
ASSSGLAGGRETQY
>TRBV25-1|few
ASDIGTGGISSTDTQY